Sequencing of this TCR beta chain was carried out in a study of T cell responses to AZD1222 COVID-19 vaccine. Whole-study results and caveats: Just 5 to 7 AZD1222 recipients were seropositive at baseline. With dominance at 160-218 and 743-854, vaccine-associated CD4 TCRs spanned spike. Following two doses of AZD1222, Spike-specific TCR breadth and depth rose.

This clone was counted a single time. Its matching antigen is unknown. Only in-frame clones appear in the TCRdb table, and some are missing; sequencing was by immunoSEQ multiplex PCR. The data show about 100,000 clones, about 88% seen once. The sequences come from peripheral blood, collected on day 0 of AZD1222 vaccination. The receptor's source is an adult in good health.

Here the CDR3 DNA reads TGTGCCAGCAGTTCCGAGACAGGGGGTGCTAAAGCTTTCTTT. Translating it yields CASSSETGGAKAFF. The chain couples TRBV28 to TRBJ1-1; 9 positions agree with TRBD1. Germline V gene data show CDR1 as MDHEN and CDR2 as SYDVKM. With V trimmed by 4 bases and J by 9 bases, 9 bases remained unmatched. The length of the CDR3 is 14 residues.